One and the same sample provided the 26 T cell receptor beta chains below, sequenced in a study of OX40 agonist ivuxolimab in advanced cancers. Here immunoSEQ multiplex PCR was the method, and the copy in TCRdb shows in-frame clones only, minus some. The sample carries around 64,000 clones, roughly 92% recorded once. Specimen: CD4+ or CD8+ T cells sorted from blood, collected in a trial of the OX40 agonist ivuxolimab. These receptors originate from an adult with an advanced solid tumor such as melanoma, head and neck, liver or kidney cancer.

The chain joins TRBV2 to TRBJ2-3; no firm D call. From germline, CDR1 is SNHLY and CDR2 FYNNEI. The length of the CDR3 is 15 residues. Between the trimmed V and J ends, which lost 3 bases and 6 bases, there was a span of 16 bases. CDR3 coding DNA: TGTGCCAGCAGTGATGGGCAGGCAAGCTGGGATACGCAGTATTTT. Protein sequence: CASSDGQASWDTQYF.

About this clone itself: It is unclear where the CDR3 begins or ends on the DNA, so no DNA is shown, and the CDR3 is as TCRdb lists it. V usage is TRBV27 and J usage is TRBJ2-5. The CDR3 sequence runs 13 residues, both termini included. Germline assignment: CDR1 MNHEY and CDR2 SMNVEV (reference sequence). The CDR3 here is CASSSSGTETQYF.

This chain connects TRBV4-1 to TRBJ2-7, with TRBD2 as a possible D gene (6 bases). This CDR3 is 15 amino acids long. Germline CDR1 is MGHRA and CDR2 is YSYEKL. Trimming shortened V by 4 bases and J by 9 bases, and 22 bases separated the two germline ends. CDR3 coding DNA: TGCGCCAGCAGCCCGACGGTCCAATACAAAGCGGGGCAGTACTTC. The encoded protein is CASSPTVQYKAGQYF.

The chain is built from TRBV10-1 and TRBJ2-1; 10 nucleotides match TRBD2. V trimming: 6 bases; J trimming: 1 base; junction bases outside the gene matches: 6. This CDR3 spans 16 amino acids. Germline V gene lookup returns CDR1 WNHNN and CDR2 SYGVQD (reference sequence). The CDR3 spells CASRDSGGNSYNEQFF. In DNA, the CDR3 is TGCGCCAGCAGGGATAGCGGGGGGAATTCCTACAATGAGCAGTTCTTC.

The chain is built from TRBV9 and TRBJ2-7; D is tentatively TRBD1 or TRBD2 (6 bases each). Trimming stripped 4 bases from V and 3 bases from J, with 20 bases between. Germline CDR1 is SGDLS and CDR2 is YYNGEE. The CDR3 runs to 16 residues. CDR3 in DNA: TGTGCCAGCAGCTTTTACGTGGGGGGCCTTATCTACGAGCAGTACTTC. This encodes CASSFYVGGLIYEQYF. The whole variable domain, remainder taken from reference TRBV9 and TRBJ2-7, is DSGVTQTPKHLITATGQRVTLRCSPRSGDLSVYWYQQSLDQGLQFLIQYYNGEERAKGNILERFSAQQFPDLHSELNLSSLELGDSALYFCASSFYVGGLIYEQYFGPGTRLTVT.

Judged by abundance, this clone is medium-sized (0.01 to 0.1%). The CDR3 sequence: CASSDSGNYGYTF. DNA for the CDR3: TGTGCCAGCAGTGACTCAGGGAACTATGGCTACACCTTC. The chain joins TRBV6-4 to TRBJ1-2; D gene uncertain. CDR1 MRHNA and CDR2 SNTAGT come from the germline V gene. Deletions cut 0 bases from V and 2 bases from J, with 4 bases between. This CDR3 spans 13 amino acids.

As for this clone: The junction departs from the called germline gene at one end, perhaps through a read error. The chain is built from TRBV20-1 and TRBJ2-4; tentative D call: TRBD2 (5 bases). CDR1 is DFQATT, CDR2 SNEGSKA, per germline (reference sequence). The CDR3 covers 10 residues. CDR3 DNA: TGCAGTGCCAAGACGGCCGGGGAGCACTTC. This sequence encodes CSAKTAGEHF.

The chain joins TRBV5-4 to TRBJ2-1, with a tentative D call TRBD2 (6 bases). V gave up 4 bases and J gave up 0 bases, with 11 bases separating them. The CDR3 runs to 15 residues. Germline values: CDR1 SGHNT, CDR2 YYREEE (reference sequence). In DNA, the CDR3 is TGTGCCAGCAGCACGGGACTCGACTCCTACAATGAGCAGTTCTTC. It specifies CASSTGLDSYNEQFF.

This chain connects TRBV7-9 to TRBJ2-3; possible D gene TRBD1, 6 bases. Germline CDR1 reads SEHNR; CDR2 reads FQNEAQ (reference sequence). V was trimmed by 5 bases and J by 4 bases, leaving 13 bases between them. CDR3 length equals 14 residues. The CDR3 bases are TGTGCCAGCAGCCCCGCCACAGGGTCAGATACGCAGTATTTT. Its translation is CASSPATGSDTQYF.

V gene TRBV30 combines with J gene TRBJ1-4; no clear D. Trimming shortened V by 3 bases and J by 8 bases, and 13 bases separated the two germline ends. This CDR3 has 13 amino acids. Germline V lookup: CDR1 GTSNPN, CDR2 SVGIG (reference sequence). CDR3 sequence: CAWRGVGSEKLFF. CDR3 bases: TGTGCCTGGAGAGGTGTGGGTTCCGAAAAACTGTTTTTT.

This clone is classed as medium-sized. The rearrangement uses TRBV6-1 and TRBJ2-1, with D perhaps matching TRBD2 (5 bases). Germline CDR1 MNHNS, CDR2 SASEGT. The length of the CDR3 is 15 residues. V lost 4 bases and J 1 base, leaving 11 bases between the germline ends. CDR3 sequence reads: CASSGEGGSYNEQFF. CDR3 sequence (DNA): TGTGCCAGCAGTGGAGAGGGTGGGTCCTACAATGAGCAGTTCTTC.

This chain uses TRBV27 with TRBJ2-1; 9 nucleotides match TRBD1. The CDR3 covers 14 residues. V dropped 3 bases and J dropped 7; count of bases not matched to a gene: 4. Germline CDR1 MNHEY, CDR2 SMNVEV (reference sequence). This CDR3 reads CASSLGQGGNEQFF. The CDR3 DNA follows: TGTGCCAGCAGTTTGGGACAGGGAGGGAATGAGCAGTTCTTC.

The CDR3 here is CASFPGQDFYSNQPQHF. The CDR3 DNA follows: TGTGCCAGTTTCCCGGGACAGGACTTTTATAGCAATCAGCCCCAGCATTTT. The chain recombines TRBV19 with TRBJ1-5; 8 positions match TRBD1. The junction had 12 bases not matched to a gene; V was cut back by 8 bases and J by 0 bases. This CDR3 comprises 17 residues. Per germline, CDR1 LNHDA and CDR2 SQIVND (reference sequence).

This CDR3 is CASSDRAFSYEQYF. The CDR3 region has the DNA TGTGCCAGCAGTGACAGGGCGTTTTCCTACGAGCAGTACTTC. This rearrangement joins TRBV2 to TRBJ2-7; tentatively, D is TRBD1 (5 bases). Germline V gene sequence: CDR1 SNHLY, CDR2 FYNNEI. V lost 3 bases and J 1 base, leaving 10 bases between the germline ends. This CDR3 is 14 amino acids long.

The rearrangement joins TRBV7-2 to TRBJ2-3; D gene unclear. Trimming took off 3 bases at V and 4 bases at J, with 8 bases between the two ends. CDR1 is SGHTA and CDR2 is FQGNSA in the germline V gene. The CDR3 is made up of 13 amino acids. The CDR3 region is CASSLTGPDTQYF. The CDR3, as DNA: TGTGCCAGCAGCTTGACGGGTCCAGATACGCAGTATTTT.

This clone was counted only a few times. The chain employs TRBV4-2 and TRBJ2-7, with 9 nucleotides matching TRBD2. V shed 0 bases, J shed 5 bases, and the junction held 11 bases outside the gene matches. Germline assignment: CDR1 LGHNA and CDR2 YNFKEQ. The CDR3 runs to 17 residues. The CDR3 sequence is CASSQDPMAGGTHEQYF. In nucleotides, the CDR3 is TGTGCCAGCAGCCAAGATCCTATGGCGGGGGGGACCCACGAGCAGTACTTC.

This clone was recorded only once. This sequence joins TRBV2 and TRBJ1-2, with D tentatively TRBD1 (5 bases). The CDR3 is 16 residues long. Looked up from germline, CDR1 is SNHLY and CDR2 is FYNNEI. V was pared by 8 bases and J by 1 base, with 20 bases between. This CDR3 is CASGISNWDGNYGYTF. The CDR3 DNA sequence: TGTGCCAGCGGAATTAGCAATTGGGACGGTAACTATGGCTACACCTTC.

CDR3 DNA sequence: TGTGCCAGCAGCATGGGATGGGCGGATACGCAGTATTTT. Its protein product is CASSMGWADTQYF. The chain carries TRBV9 and TRBJ2-3; D unresolved. Germline assignment: CDR1 SGDLS and CDR2 YYNGEE. CDR3 size: 13 residues. Trimming cost V 4 bases and J 6 bases, with 12 bases left between them.

The rearrangement joins TRBV5-6 to TRBJ1-5, with TRBD1 identical over 7 bases. CDR3 length: 13 amino acids. Germline trimming cut 4 bases from V and 7 bases from J; bases unmatched to any gene: 5. The germline CDR1 and CDR2 sequences are SGHDT and YYEEEE. The DNA of the CDR3 is TGTGCCAGCAGCAGAGGGGGCTCCCAGCCCCAGCATTTT. This codes for CASSRGGSQPQHF.

The genes are TRBV5-1 and TRBJ2-7, with TRBD1 identical over 9 bases. CDR3 length: 18 residues. The trim removed 3 bases at V and 3 bases at J, leaving 16 bases unmatched. Germline CDR1 is SGHRS and CDR2 is YFSETQ. CDR3 loop: CASSSRDREGATFYEQYF. CDR3 nucleotide sequence: TGCGCCAGCAGCTCCCGGGACAGGGAAGGGGCTACCTTCTACGAGCAGTACTTC.

The rearrangement joins TRBV11-2 to TRBJ1-2, with TRBD1 matching over 10 bases. CDR3 length: 18 amino acids. Per germline, CDR1 SGHAT and CDR2 FQNNGV. V gave up 1 base and J gave up 1 base; unmatched junction bases: 9. The CDR3 is CASSLVSPRDRGNYGYTF. CDR3 nucleotide sequence: TGTGCCAGCAGCTTAGTAAGCCCCCGGGACAGGGGTAACTATGGCTACACCTTC.

This sequence joins TRBV27 and TRBJ1-3; D may be TRBD1 (5 bases). V lost 5 bases and J 3 bases, leaving 14 bases between the germline ends. Per germline, CDR1 MNHEY and CDR2 SMNVEV (reference sequence). The CDR3 extends over 15 amino acids. The CDR3 sequence is CASSPFWDDGNTIYF. In DNA form, the CDR3 reads TGTGCCAGCAGTCCCTTTTGGGACGATGGAAACACCATATATTTT.

CDR3: CASSKVGEQYF. CDR3 DNA sequence: TGTGCCAGCAGCAAGGTGGGGGAGCAGTACTTC. V usage is TRBV21-1 and J usage is TRBJ2-7. TRBV21-1 is a recognized pseudogene. The CDR3 consists of 11 residues.

The rearrangement links TRBV7-5 to TRBJ2-1; TRBD1 reflects the table's D call only, with no check against the DNA. TRBV7-5 is noted as a pseudogene. CDR3 size: 15 residues. DNA for the CDR3: TGTGCCAGAAGCGAGCCGGGACACAAGACCAATGAGCAGTTCTTC. This gives the protein CARSEPGHKTNEQFF.

The chain is built from TRBV2 and TRBJ1-1; the D gene is possibly TRBD1 (6 bases). Germline V gene lookup returns CDR1 SNHLY and CDR2 FYNNEI. The CDR3 consists of 16 residues. V was cut by 6 bases and J by 0 bases, with 17 bases left in between. CDR3 sequence (DNA): TGTGCCAGCAGCGTGGGGGCAGGAGTCATGAACACTGAAGCTTTCTTT. This encodes CASSVGAGVMNTEAFF.

J is TRBJ2-2 and V is TRBV7-3; 7 bases agree with TRBD2. The V segment lost 0 bases and the J segment 0 bases; nucleotides outside the gene matches: 7. The CDR3 runs to 18 residues. Germline CDR1 and CDR2: SGHTA and FQGTGA. DNA for the CDR3: TGTGCCAGCAGCTTAACGCCGGGGCTAGCGGCGAACACCGGGGAGCTGTTTTTT. It translates to CASSLTPGLAANTGELFF.